This T cell receptor beta chain stems from a study of tumor-infiltrating lymphocytes in primary liver carcinoma. Extraction also yielded germline DNA, while blood RNA was obtained from unsorted whole blood. HBV chronically infected the treatment-naive patients. Study-level findings and limits: Reduced overlap was seen in tumor-adjacent and tumor-blood pairs versus tumor region pairs.

The CDR3 spans 15 residues. Trimming cost V 6 bases and J 7 bases; bases outside gene matches: 10. TCR beta cDNA was reverse-transcribed from roughly 520 ng of total RNA. The reaction used a constant-region primer and ProtoScript II reverse transcriptase. Libraries of TCR beta came from three nested multiplex PCR rounds with slightly modified ARM-PCR. The first two PCR rounds used TRBV1-TRBV30 forward primers with a C-beta reverse primer, approximately 11 cycles each. TCRdb reprocessed the multiplex PCR reads via MiXCR and lists one record per CDR3 protein. The table includes over 250,000 distinct CDR3 sequences, almost 60% detected once. Concerning this clonotype itself: Its cognate antigen is unknown.

The TCR was taken from a woman under 40 with primary liver carcinoma and hepatitis B virus infection. Source material: peripheral blood. J is TRBJ2-5 and V is TRBV12-3 or TRBV12-4, with 11 bases that match TRBD2. Here the CDR3 reads CASSPPGLAAGTQYF. The CDR3 DNA is TGTGCCAGCAGCCCTCCGGGACTAGCGGCGGGGACCCAGTACTTC.